What follows are 18 T cell receptor beta chains derived from one specimen sequenced in a study of blood T cell repertoires in COVID-19. Sequenced by immunoSEQ multiplex PCR; TCRdb stores in-frame clones only, minus some. The table includes roughly 10,000 clones, roughly 89% detected once. The sample taken for sequencing was peripheral blood. These receptors originate from a human donor in a cohort sampled during active COVID-19.

The genes are TRBV5-1 and TRBJ2-7; TRBD1 agrees at 7 bases. Trimming at V came to 0 bases and at J to 0 bases, leaving 0 bases not matched to a gene. Germline CDR1 SGHRS, CDR2 YFSETQ. The CDR3 spans 14 residues. CDR3 nucleotide sequence: TGCGCCAGCAGCTTGGGGGACAGCTCCTACGAGCAGTACTTC. Encoded protein: CASSLGDSSYEQYF.

The CDR3 loop is CASSPPGHLGEAFF. CDR3 DNA: TGTGCCAGCAGCCCCCCGGGACATTTAGGTGAAGCTTTCTTT. This chain uses TRBV28 with TRBJ1-1; tentative D call: TRBD1 (6 bases). The V end lost 6 bases, the J end lost 7 bases, and 18 bases lay between the germline ends. CDR3 length: 14 residues. The V gene's germline CDR1 is MDHEN and CDR2 SYDVKM. The full variable domain, completed using reference TRBV28 and TRBJ1-1, is DVKVTQSSRYLVKRTGEKVFLECVQDMDHENMFWYRQDPGLGLRLIYFSYDVKMKEKGDIPEGYSVSREKKERFSLILESASTNQTSMYLCASSPPGHLGEAFFGQGTRLTVV.

The chain joins TRBV30 to TRBJ2-3, with 12 bases matching TRBD2. J gave up 0 bases and V 0 bases, and 4 bases lay outside the gene matches. The CDR3 length is 17 residues. CDR1 is GTSNPN, CDR2 SVGIG, per germline (reference sequence). The CDR3 is CAWSVGLAGPSTDTQYF. The DNA of the CDR3 is TGTGCCTGGAGTGTAGGACTAGCGGGGCCGAGCACAGATACGCAGTATTTT.

The chain uses TRBV7-8 and TRBJ1-3; D is ambiguous. In germline, CDR1 is SGHVS, CDR2 FQNEAQ. The CDR3 loop spans 14 amino acids. V was trimmed by 4 bases and J by 0 bases, leaving 7 bases between them. CDR3 DNA: TGTGCCAGCAGCTCGGGTCCCTCTGGAAACACCATATATTTT. This encodes CASSSGPSGNTIYF.

The chain uses TRBV3-1 (or the pseudogene TRBV3-2) and TRBJ1-2, with D unclear. The length of the CDR3 is 14 residues. Germline CDR1 LGHDT, CDR2 YNNKEL (reference sequence). Trimming removed 0 bases at V and 1 base at J, with 6 bases between. CDR3 sequence: CASSQDSDNYGYTF. CDR3 sequence (DNA): TGTGCCAGCAGCCAAGATAGCGATAACTATGGCTACACCTTC.

CDR3 nucleotide sequence: TGTGCCAGCAGCGAACAGGGGGCGGGTTCACCCCTCCACTTT. Its protein product is CASSEQGAGSPLHF. This chain joins TRBV2 and TRBJ1-6; 9 bases line up with TRBD1. The J segment lost 9 bases and the V segment lost 6 bases, leaving 6 bases of the junction unmatched. This CDR3 contains 14 residues. The germline CDR1 and CDR2 sequences are SNHLY and FYNNEI.

The chain combines TRBV4-2 with TRBJ1-2; 10 bases map to TRBD1. After removal of 4 bases from V and 4 bases from J, the junction contained 12 bases not matched to a gene. The CDR3 loop spans 17 amino acids. Germline CDR1 and CDR2: LGHNA and YNFKEQ. The DNA of the CDR3 is TGTGCCAGCAGCCGGCTGGGGGACAGGGGAGTCTCCTATGGCTACACCTTC. Amino acid sequence: CASSRLGDRGVSYGYTF.

This rearrangement joins TRBV28 to TRBJ2-3, with D uncertain. The CDR3 length is 15 residues. V lost 2 bases, J lost 3 bases, and 12 bases lay in between. From germline, CDR1 is MDHEN and CDR2 SYDVKM. CDR3 region: CASSLGRLSTDTQYF. DNA of the CDR3: TGTGCCAGCAGTTTAGGCAGGTTAAGTACAGATACGCAGTATTTT.

This rearrangement joins TRBV7-9 to TRBJ2-7; D is possibly TRBD1 (6 bases). The CDR3 is 13 amino acids. From germline, CDR1 is SEHNR and CDR2 FQNEAQ (reference sequence). The germline V and J ends were trimmed by 2 bases and 9 bases, with 14 bases remaining between them. CDR3 nucleotide sequence: TGTGCCAGCAGCTTATCCGCGACAGGCCGGCAGTACTTC. This translates into CASSLSATGRQYF.

The chain has TRBV19 and TRBJ2-3; 8 positions match TRBD1. V was pared by 8 bases and J by 2 bases, with 3 bases of the junction left unmatched. CDR3 length: 13 amino acids. Germline loops: CDR1 LNHDA, CDR2 SQIVND (reference sequence). The chain's CDR3 is CASVDRATDTQYF. The CDR3 DNA reads as TGTGCCAGTGTGGACAGGGCCACAGATACGCAGTATTTT.

The chain carries TRBV29-1 and TRBJ1-1; D is unclear. The germline gives CDR1 SQVTM, CDR2 ANQGSEA. V was cut by 2 bases and J by 1 base, with 5 bases left in between. This CDR3 has 12 residues. The CDR3 bases are TGCAGCGTTGAACGGGAGAACACTGAAGCTTTCTTT. Its protein is CSVERENTEAFF.

This chain joins TRBV5-1 and TRBJ1-3, with 10 bases aligning to TRBD1. CDR3 length equals 18 residues. V gave up 2 bases and J gave up 0 bases; unmatched junction bases: 8. The germline CDR1 and CDR2 sequences are SGHRS and YFSETQ. As DNA, the CDR3 is TGCGCCAGCAGCTTACATAGACAGGGGGCTATCTCTGGAAACACCATATATTTT. It is translated as CASSLHRQGAISGNTIYF.

CDR3 DNA sequence: TGCGCCAGCAGCTCAGAGGGACTAGCGGGGGGCTTCCGCACAGATACGCAGTATTTT. Protein sequence: CASSSEGLAGGFRTDTQYF. The chain has TRBV5-1 and TRBJ2-3, with 15 bases lining up with TRBD2. The CDR3 runs to 19 residues. Germline V CDR1 and CDR2: SGHRS, YFSETQ. V lost 3 bases to trimming and J lost 1 base; unmatched junction nucleotides: 9.

The chain combines TRBV30 with TRBJ2-2, with no clear D. V was pared by 3 bases and J by 6 bases, with 8 bases between. Germline V gene lookup returns CDR1 GTSNPN and CDR2 SVGIG (reference sequence). This CDR3 comprises 12 residues. CDR3 sequence: CAWRRFPGELFF. DNA for the CDR3: TGTGCCTGGAGGAGGTTTCCCGGGGAGCTGTTTTTT.

With respect to this clone: Relative to the germline gene, one junction end is altered; a read error may explain this. V gene TRBV5-1 combines with J gene TRBJ1-6; 7 bases match TRBD1. The CDR3 covers 16 residues. In germline, CDR1 is SGHRS, CDR2 YFSETQ. CDR3: CASTLGMGQLNSPLHF. Here the CDR3 DNA reads TGCGCCAGCACCTTGGGCATGGGACAGTTGAATTCACCCCTCCACTTT.

The V gene is TRBV5-6, the J gene TRBJ1-1; D call uncertain. V gave up 2 bases and J gave up 1 base, with 12 bases separating them. Germline assignment: CDR1 SGHDT and CDR2 YYEEEE. The CDR3 has 15 residues. The DNA for the CDR3 is TGTGCCAGCAGCTTCTTTTCGGTTGAGAACACTGAAGCTTTCTTT. Amino acid sequence: CASSFFSVENTEAFF.

The chain employs TRBV5-5 and TRBJ2-1, with 7 bases lining up with TRBD2. CDR3 length: 17 residues. The germline V gene has CDR1 SGHKS and CDR2 YYEKEE (reference sequence). With V trimmed by 0 bases and J by 2 bases, 8 bases remained unmatched. The CDR3 DNA follows: TGTGCCAGCAGCTTGGGTGGTGCGGGGGTCCCCTACAATGAGCAGTTCTTC. Its translation is CASSLGGAGVPYNEQFF.

This chain joins TRBV7-9 and TRBJ1-1, with D hard to call. Trimming shortened V by 0 bases and J by 0 bases, and 5 bases separated the two germline ends. The CDR3 is made up of 14 amino acids. CDR1 and CDR2 from the germline V gene are SEHNR and FQNEAQ (reference sequence). The CDR3 coding sequence is TGTGCCAGCAGCTTAGCGCAGATGAACACTGAAGCTTTCTTT. Its protein product is CASSLAQMNTEAFF.